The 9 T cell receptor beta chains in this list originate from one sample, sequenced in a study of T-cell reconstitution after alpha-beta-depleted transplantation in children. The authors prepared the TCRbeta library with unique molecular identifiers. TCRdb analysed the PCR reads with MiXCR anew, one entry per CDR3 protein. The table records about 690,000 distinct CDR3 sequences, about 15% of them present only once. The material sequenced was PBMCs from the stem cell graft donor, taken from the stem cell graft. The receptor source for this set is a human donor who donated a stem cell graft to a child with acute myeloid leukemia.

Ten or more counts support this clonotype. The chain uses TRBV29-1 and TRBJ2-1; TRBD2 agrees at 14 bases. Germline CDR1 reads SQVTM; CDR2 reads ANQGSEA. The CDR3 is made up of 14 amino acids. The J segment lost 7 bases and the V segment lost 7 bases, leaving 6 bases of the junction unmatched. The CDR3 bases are TGCAGCGGGAAGGGGACTAGCGGGAGTAATGAGCAGTTCTTC. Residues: CSGKGTSGSNEQFF.

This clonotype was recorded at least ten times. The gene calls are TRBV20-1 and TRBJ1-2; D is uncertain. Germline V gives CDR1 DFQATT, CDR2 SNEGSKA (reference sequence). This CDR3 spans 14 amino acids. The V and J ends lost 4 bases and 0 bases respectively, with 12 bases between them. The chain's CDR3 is CSAKGLPTNYGYTF. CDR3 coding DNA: TGCAGTGCTAAAGGACTACCTACTAACTATGGCTACACCTTC.

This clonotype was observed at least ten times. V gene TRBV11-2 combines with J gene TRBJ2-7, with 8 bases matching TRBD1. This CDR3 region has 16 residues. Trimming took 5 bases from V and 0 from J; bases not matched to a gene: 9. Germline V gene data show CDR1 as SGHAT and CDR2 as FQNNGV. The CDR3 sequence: CASSLHLDRVSYEQYF. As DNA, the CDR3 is TGTGCCAGCAGCCTCCACCTGGACAGGGTCTCCTACGAGCAGTACTTC.

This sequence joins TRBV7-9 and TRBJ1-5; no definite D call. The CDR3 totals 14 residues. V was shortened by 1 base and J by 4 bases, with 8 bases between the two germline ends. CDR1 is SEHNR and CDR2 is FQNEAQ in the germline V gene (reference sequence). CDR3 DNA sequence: TGTGCCAGCAGCTTAGGCGACCCTAATCAGCCCCAGCATTTT. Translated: CASSLGDPNQPQHF.

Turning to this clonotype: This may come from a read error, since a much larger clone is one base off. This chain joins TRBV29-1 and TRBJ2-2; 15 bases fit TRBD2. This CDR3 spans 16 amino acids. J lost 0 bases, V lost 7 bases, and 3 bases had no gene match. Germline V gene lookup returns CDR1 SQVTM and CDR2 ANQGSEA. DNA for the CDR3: TGCAGCGCCGGGACTAGCGGGGGGCCGAACACCGGGGAGCTGTTTTTT. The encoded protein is CSAGTSGGPNTGELFF.

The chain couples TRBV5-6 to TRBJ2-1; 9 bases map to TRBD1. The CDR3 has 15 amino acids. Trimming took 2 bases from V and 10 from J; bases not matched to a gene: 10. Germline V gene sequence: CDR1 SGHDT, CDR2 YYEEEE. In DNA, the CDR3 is TGTGCCAGCAGCTTTTGGGACAGGGTCCTGAAGGAGCAGTTCTTC. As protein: CASSFWDRVLKEQFF.

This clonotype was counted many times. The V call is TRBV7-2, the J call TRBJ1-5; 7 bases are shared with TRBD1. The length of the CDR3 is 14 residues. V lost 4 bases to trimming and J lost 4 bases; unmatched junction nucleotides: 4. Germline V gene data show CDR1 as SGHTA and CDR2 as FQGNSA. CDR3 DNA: TGTGCCAGCAGCTCAAACAGGGGAAATCAGCCCCAGCATTTT. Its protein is CASSSNRGNQPQHF.

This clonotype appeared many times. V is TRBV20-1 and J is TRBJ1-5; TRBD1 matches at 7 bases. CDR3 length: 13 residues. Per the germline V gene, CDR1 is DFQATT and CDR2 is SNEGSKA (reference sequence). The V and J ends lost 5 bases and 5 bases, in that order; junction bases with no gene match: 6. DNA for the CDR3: TGCAGTGCTGTAGGGACAGCACATCAGCCCCAGCATTTT. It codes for CSAVGTAHQPQHF.

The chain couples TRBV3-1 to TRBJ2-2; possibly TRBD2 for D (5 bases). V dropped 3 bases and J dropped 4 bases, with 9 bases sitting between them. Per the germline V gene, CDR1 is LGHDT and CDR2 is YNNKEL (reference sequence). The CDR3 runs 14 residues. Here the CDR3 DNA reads TGTGCCAGCAGCCACGGACTTGGCACCGGGGAGCTGTTTTTT. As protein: CASSHGLGTGELFF.